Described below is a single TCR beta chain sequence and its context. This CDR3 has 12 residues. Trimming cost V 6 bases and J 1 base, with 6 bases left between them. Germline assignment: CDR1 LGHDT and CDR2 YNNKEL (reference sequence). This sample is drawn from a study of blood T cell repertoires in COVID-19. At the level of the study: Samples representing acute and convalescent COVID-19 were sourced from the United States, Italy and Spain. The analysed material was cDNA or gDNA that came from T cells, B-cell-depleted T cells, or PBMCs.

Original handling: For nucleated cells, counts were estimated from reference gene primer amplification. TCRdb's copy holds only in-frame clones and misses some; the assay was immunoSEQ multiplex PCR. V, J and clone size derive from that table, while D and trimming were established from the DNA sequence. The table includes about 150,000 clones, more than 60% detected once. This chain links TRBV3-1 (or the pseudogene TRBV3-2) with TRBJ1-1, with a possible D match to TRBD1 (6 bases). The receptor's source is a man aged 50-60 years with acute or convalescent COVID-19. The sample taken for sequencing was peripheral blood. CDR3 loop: CASRTGNTEAFF. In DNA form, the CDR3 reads TGTGCCAGCAGGACAGGGAACACTGAAGCTTTCTTT.